This entry lists 19 T cell receptor beta chains sequenced from one sample in a study of blood T cells in healthy people across ages. For the second PCR, which ran for roughly 6 to 12 cycles, a sample-barcoded 5' primer and a J-beta primer mix were used. TCRdb recomputed calls from the 5' RACE reads with MiXCR, one row per CDR3 protein. The repertoire holds about 1.1 million distinct CDR3 sequences, with more than 30% as singletons. The source material was blood. All receptors derive from a man aged 18 to 30 in good health.

This clonotype was found many times. This chain links TRBV4-3 with TRBJ2-1; possibly TRBD2 for D (6 bases). The V end was cut by 0 bases, the J end by 3 bases, with 6 bases between. Germline CDR1 LGHNA, CDR2 YSLEER. The CDR3 contains 14 residues. This CDR3 reads CASSQDGGYNEQFF. The CDR3 coding sequence is TGCGCCAGCAGCCAAGACGGGGGCTACAATGAGCAGTTCTTC.

The rearrangement uses TRBV27 and TRBJ2-7; perhaps D is TRBD1 or TRBD2 (5 bases each). CDR1 is MNHEY and CDR2 is SMNVEV in the germline V gene (reference sequence). There are 13 residues in the CDR3. V was clipped by 8 bases and J by 7 bases, with 18 bases between them. The CDR3 coding sequence is TGTGCCAGCCACAGGTCCGACTACAATGAGCAGTACTTC. Amino acids: CASHRSDYNEQYF.

The chain carries TRBV6-1 and TRBJ1-4; D unresolved. Germline assignment: CDR1 MNHNS and CDR2 SASEGT. V shed 3 bases and J shed 7 bases, with 15 bases lying between them. The CDR3 sequence is 15 residues long. CDR3 protein: CASSERRDWGEKLFF. In DNA form, the CDR3 reads TGTGCCAGCAGTGAGCGGAGGGATTGGGGTGAAAAACTGTTTTTT.

The chain's CDR3 is CASSFRHSVNEQFF. In nucleotides, the CDR3 is TGTGCCAGCAGCTTTAGACATTCAGTTAATGAGCAGTTCTTC. The chain combines TRBV7-2 with TRBJ2-1; D uncertain. The CDR3 loop spans 14 amino acids. Trimming cost V 3 bases and J 7 bases, with 13 bases left between them. Germline V CDR1 and CDR2: SGHTA, FQGNSA.

The chain carries TRBV27 and TRBJ2-1; the D is unclear. There are 11 residues in the CDR3. Germline lookup yields CDR1 MNHEY and CDR2 SMNVEV (reference sequence). V lost 7 bases to trimming and J lost 10 bases, with 11 bases between them. The CDR3 sequence: CASTTSGEQFF. As DNA, the CDR3 is TGTGCCAGCACCACCTCCGGGGAGCAGTTCTTC.

The chain uses TRBV3-1 and TRBJ2-3; no clear D gene. The CDR3 has 13 amino acids. Between the trimmed V and J ends, which lost 3 bases and 3 bases, there was a span of 7 bases. Germline CDR1 LGHDT, CDR2 YNNKEL (reference sequence). The CDR3 DNA reads as TGTGCCAGCAGCCATGCCTCAACAGATACGCAGTATTTT. Translated, it gives CASSHASTDTQYF.

This clonotype has more than one count but fewer than ten. The chain has TRBV7-9 and TRBJ1-1; D unclear. Per germline, CDR1 SEHNR and CDR2 FQNEAQ (reference sequence). The CDR3 runs 11 residues. V was cut by 11 bases and J by 4 bases, with 11 bases left in between. The CDR3 region has the DNA TGTGCCGGCCGCCGGGGCACTGAAGCTTTCTTT. This codes for CAGRRGTEAFF.

The V call is TRBV7-2, the J call TRBJ2-1; the match to TRBD1 covers 9 bases. V shed 3 bases and J 10 bases; nucleotides not matched to a gene: 13. The CDR3 length is 16 residues. The germline V gene encodes CDR1 SGHTA and CDR2 FQGNSA. This CDR3 is CASSFGPGQGLNEQFF. The CDR3 nucleotides read TGTGCCAGCAGCTTTGGCCCGGGACAGGGTCTCAACGAGCAGTTCTTC.

This clonotype was seen repeatedly, ten times or more. The rearrangement joins TRBV12-3 or TRBV12-4 to TRBJ1-1, with no clear D. V was cut by 6 bases and J by 1 base, with 3 bases left in between. CDR3 length: 11 residues. The chain's CDR3 is CASSKNTEAFF. The CDR3, as DNA: TGTGCCAGCAGCAAGAACACTGAAGCTTTCTTT.

This clonotype was counted only a few times. Here the CDR3 DNA reads TGCGCCAGCAGCCAAGACAGCCTCCACTCCTACAATGAGCAGTTCTTC. The encoded protein is CASSQDSLHSYNEQFF. The rearrangement links TRBV4-1 to TRBJ2-1; D not certain. Germline CDR1 and CDR2: MGHRA and YSYEKL. The CDR3 totals 16 residues. Trimming removed 0 bases from V and 0 bases from J, with 9 bases in between.

The chain recombines TRBV9 with TRBJ2-1, with D possibly being TRBD1 (5 bases). Matching the DNA end better, TRBJ2-7 makes the J call doubtful. The CDR3 spans 16 residues. Germline CDR1 reads SGDLS; CDR2 reads YYNGEE. CDR3 bases: TGTGCCAGCAGCGTAGGGGGCTATAGCTCCTACAATGAGCAGTACTTC. Translating gives CASSVGGYSSYNEQYF.

This clonotype was observed a handful of times. The chain employs TRBV5-6 and TRBJ1-2; D is unclear. Per the germline V gene, CDR1 is SGHDT and CDR2 is YYEEEE. V shed 4 bases and J shed 6 bases, with 13 bases lying between them. The CDR3 length is 13 residues. The CDR3 is CASSVGTRDGYTF. The DNA of the CDR3 is TGTGCCAGCAGCGTGGGTACTAGGGATGGCTACACCTTC.

This clonotype has a handful of counts. This may be a read error, as it is one base from a much larger clone. The V and J genes are TRBV12-3 or TRBV12-4 and TRBJ1-2; D uncertain. Deletions cut 5 bases from V and 4 bases from J, with 11 bases between. CDR3 length equals 13 residues. Here the CDR3 reads CASSVDRTYGYTF. CDR3 sequence (DNA): TGTGCCAGCAGTGTAGATCGGACCTATGGCTACACCTTC.

This chain links TRBV5-1 with TRBJ2-3; D remains unclear. The V and J ends lost 0 bases and 4 bases respectively, with 15 bases between them. The CDR3 runs 16 residues. The germline gives CDR1 SGHRS, CDR2 YFSETQ. Here the CDR3 DNA reads TGCGCCAGCAGCTTGGGGATTAGTTTTAGCTCAGATACGCAGTATTTT. It translates to CASSLGISFSSDTQYF.

The chain links TRBV20-1 to TRBJ2-5, with 8 positions matching TRBD1. The CDR3 has 11 amino acids. Germline V gene sequence: CDR1 DFQATT, CDR2 SNEGSKA (reference sequence). CDR3 amino acids: CSTGGTETQYF. The DNA for the CDR3 is TGCAGCACAGGGGGGACGGAGACCCAGTACTTC.

This chain uses TRBV20-1 with TRBJ2-7, with unresolved D. Germline assignment: CDR1 DFQATT and CDR2 SNEGSKA (reference sequence). The CDR3 contains 14 residues. Trimming removed 6 bases at V and 2 bases at J, with 17 bases between. The CDR3 DNA follows: TGCAGTGCGATGGAGCAGGTGACCCCCTACGAGCAGTACTTC. Its translation is CSAMEQVTPYEQYF.

V and J are TRBV30 and TRBJ2-3, with D perhaps assigned TRBD1 or TRBD2 (5 bases each). V lost 4 bases and J lost 1, with 15 bases in between. Germline V lookup: CDR1 GTSNPN, CDR2 SVGIG (reference sequence). The CDR3 length is 15 residues. The CDR3: CAWMGRERGTDTQYF. CDR3 bases: TGTGCCTGGATGGGCAGGGAGAGGGGCACAGATACGCAGTATTTT.

This clonotype occurred a few times. The chain carries TRBV2 and TRBJ1-4; tentatively, D is TRBD1 (6 bases). The CDR3 is made up of 15 amino acids. V shed 6 bases and J shed 0 bases, with 11 bases lying between them. Germline V lookup: CDR1 SNHLY, CDR2 FYNNEI. For the CDR3, the DNA is TGTGCCAGCAGCCGGACAGCCTCAACTAATGAAAAACTGTTTTTT. It specifies CASSRTASTNEKLFF.

This sequence joins TRBV6-1 and TRBJ1-6; D is undetermined. CDR3 length equals 17 residues. Germline CDR1 reads MNHNS; CDR2 reads SASEGT. Trimming took 5 bases from V and 5 from J, leaving 19 bases between them. CDR3 residues: CASSPRGDLWNNSPLHF. The CDR3 coding sequence is TGTGCCAGCAGTCCACGTGGAGATCTCTGGAATAATTCACCCCTCCACTTT.